The entry below gives a single TCR beta chain sequence along with its context. There are a few counts of this clone. The clone's antigen remains unknown. The input lacks base qualities; no much larger clone sits a single base away. The data were obtained in a study of blood T cell repertoires in COVID-19 (dated by TCRdb to about 2020). About the study as a whole: The collaborator samples originated in the United States, Italy and Spain and spanned the acute and convalescent phases of COVID-19. The material from the prospective study consisted of cDNA or gDNA derived from T cells, B-cell-depleted T cells, or PBMCs. Deeply sampled blood TCRbeta repertoires from subjects exposed to, actively infected with, or recovered from COVID-19 were included in the dataset. A freely available public database, intended as a resource for researchers studying the immune response to SARS-CoV-2, is where the repertoires were released. The samples were drawn from two sources: the first 160 participants of the ongoing ImmuneRACE study, and over 950 subjects contributed by 6 global collaborators. A de-identified subject ID, COVID-19 status, age in years and sex were almost always included in the sample metadata. Where HLA class I and class II types were available, the types were taken from metadata supplied by the sample provider, not from assay-based typing. Results and caveats for the whole study, not just this receptor: The quantity of clinical and demographic metadata differed by source and by participant and was supplied without curation.

Collaborating institutions collected whole blood in K2EDTA tubes following their own protocols. For TCRbeta analysis, collaborator samples were shipped as frozen whole blood, as isolated PBMCs, or as DNA extracted from either sample type. V has 4 bases trimmed and J has 4 bases trimmed; junction bases matching no gene number 4. The CDR3 holds 14 amino acids from the cysteine to the phenylalanine. The DNA shown is the 42-base CDR3, in frame from base 1. The CDR1 and CDR2 encoded by the germline V gene are SGDLS and YYNGEE. TCRbeta CDR3 regions were amplified from genomic DNA by means of the immunoSEQ Assay, a bias-controlled multiplex PCR. The paper's processing steps were these. Nucleated cell counts per sample were estimated from amplification of reference gene primers within the assay. Sequence reads were collapsed and filtered to measure the absolute abundance of every unique TCRbeta CDR3 rearrangement. For each sample, productive Simpson clonality was calculated as the square root of Simpson's diversity index over productive rearrangements. TCRdb took this table from immuneACCESS and kept in-frame rearrangements with V and J called. Such tables lack part of the clones; where checked against another copy, unresolved V genes explain under half of the gap, and the rest is unexplained. V, J and clone size reflect that table, while D and trimming were determined from the DNA. The sample profile shows roughly 84,000 clones; roughly 80% of them were found once. Around 16% of the sample is in the top ten clones.

The sample comprised peripheral blood. This TCR came from a woman older than 75 with acute or convalescent COVID-19. Recombination connected TRBV9 to TRBJ2-1; 8 bases in between match TRBD2. The DNA sequence reads TGTGCCAGCAGCACCGCGGGGGGTTACAATGAGCAGTTCTTC. The translation is CASSTAGGYNEQFF.